This T cell receptor beta chain appears in the sequencing data of a study of cytomegalovirus exposure and HLA in healthy donors. This clone occurred a few times. CDR3 length: 16 amino acids. J lost 4 bases, V lost 4 bases, and 9 bases had no gene match. Germline V gene data show CDR1 as MRHNA and CDR2 as SNTAGT. The study ran its PCR with 60 Vbeta and 13 Jbeta primers. Clones were read by immunoSEQ multiplex PCR, and TCRdb kept only the in-frame ones, dropping some. The sample shows roughly 80,000 clones, more than 75% of them seen only once. The V call is TRBV6-4, the J call TRBJ2-1, with 8 bases identical to TRBD2. The TCR was taken from a male donor in good health and CMV-seropositive. Material: PBMCs. The CDR3 region is CASSASGASGYNEQFF. The CDR3 DNA reads TGTGCCAGCAGTGCCTCCGGGGCTAGCGGGTACAATGAGCAGTTCTTC.